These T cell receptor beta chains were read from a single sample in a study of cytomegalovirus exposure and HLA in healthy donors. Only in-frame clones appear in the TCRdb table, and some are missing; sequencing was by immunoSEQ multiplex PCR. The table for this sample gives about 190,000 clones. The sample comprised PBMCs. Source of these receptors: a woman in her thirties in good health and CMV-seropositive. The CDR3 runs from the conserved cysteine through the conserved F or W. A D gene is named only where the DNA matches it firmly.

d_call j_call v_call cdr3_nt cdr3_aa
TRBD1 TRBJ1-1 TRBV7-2 TGTGCCAGCAGCCCCCAGGGGGCCCACACTGAAGCTTTCTTT CASSPQGAHTEAFF
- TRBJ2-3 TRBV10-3 TGTGCCATCAGTGGCCTCGGTCGCACAGATACGCAGTATTTT CAISGLGRTDTQYF
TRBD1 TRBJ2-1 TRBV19 TGTGCCAGTAGTATAGATGTTGGGACAGGGGGCCTCAATGAGCAGTTCTTC CASSIDVGTGGLNEQFF
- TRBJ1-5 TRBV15 TGTGCCACCAGCAGGCGTCAGGTTTCCGCTAGCAATCAGCCCCAGCATTTT CATSRRQVSASNQPQHF
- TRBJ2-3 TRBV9 TGTGCCAGCAGCGTAGGGCGGACGCAGTATTTT CASSVGRTQYF
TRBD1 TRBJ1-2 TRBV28 TGTGCCAGCAGTCTACAGGGGTTGGATGGCTACACCTTC CASSLQGLDGYTF
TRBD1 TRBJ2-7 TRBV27 TGTGCCAGCAGTTTGTTTGCAGGGGGCAGAGCATCCTACGAGCAGTACTTC CASSLFAGGRASYEQYF
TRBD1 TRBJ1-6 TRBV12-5 TGTGCTAGTGGTTTGGTAGGAGGGACAGGGGGCGCGGGTATCCAATCACCCCTCCACTTT CASGLVGGTGGAGIQSPLHF
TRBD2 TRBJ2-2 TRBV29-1 TGCAGCGTTAGCGGGGGGGACACCGGGGAGCTGTTTTTT CSVSGGDTGELFF
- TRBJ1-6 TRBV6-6 TGTGCCAGCAGGGAAGGATCGGGTGCGCCACCCCTCCACTTT CASREGSGAPPLHF
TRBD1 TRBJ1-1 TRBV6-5 TGTGCCAGCAGTCCCTTGACAGGGGCCTACACTGAAGCTTTCTTT CASSPLTGAYTEAFF
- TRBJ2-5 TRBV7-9 TGTGCCAGCAGCTCGGATACGGGAGCCCAGTACTTC CASSSDTGAQYF
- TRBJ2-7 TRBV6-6 TGTGCCAGCAGTTCAGCGGACAGACTCTCCTACGAGCAGTACTTC CASSSADRLSYEQYF
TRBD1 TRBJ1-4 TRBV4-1 TGCGCCAGCAGGTCCACCGGGACAGGGGGCGAAAAACTGTTTTTT CASRSTGTGGEKLFF
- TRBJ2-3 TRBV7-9 TGTGCCAGCAGCCCCAAGAAGCGGCTCACAGATACGCAGTATTTT CASSPKKRLTDTQYF
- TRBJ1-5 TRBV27 TGTGCCAGCAGTTTCCGAAGAGGTCTAAGTCAGCCCCAGCATTTT CASSFRRGLSQPQHF
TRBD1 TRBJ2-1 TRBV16 TGTGCCAGCAGCCAGGGACAGGTCTACAATGAGCAGTTCTTC CASSQGQVYNEQFF
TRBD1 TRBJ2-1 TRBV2 TGTGCCAGCAGTGAGGGACAGGCCGGGCGGTTCTTC CASSEGQAGRFF
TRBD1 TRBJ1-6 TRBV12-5 TGTGCTAGTGCCAAGGAGGGGGCAGGGAATTCACCCCTCCACTTT CASAKEGAGNSPLHF
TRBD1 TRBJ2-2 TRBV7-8 TGTGCCAGCAGCGAGACAGGGGGGTCAACCGGGGAGCTGTTTTTT CASSETGGSTGELFF
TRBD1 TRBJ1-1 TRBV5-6 TGTGCCAGCAGCTGGACAGGGGGGAATACTGAAGCTTTCTTT CASSWTGGNTEAFF
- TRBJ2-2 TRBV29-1 TGCAGCGTTGAAGATGCGAGGGACACCGGGGAGCTGTTTTTT CSVEDARDTGELFF